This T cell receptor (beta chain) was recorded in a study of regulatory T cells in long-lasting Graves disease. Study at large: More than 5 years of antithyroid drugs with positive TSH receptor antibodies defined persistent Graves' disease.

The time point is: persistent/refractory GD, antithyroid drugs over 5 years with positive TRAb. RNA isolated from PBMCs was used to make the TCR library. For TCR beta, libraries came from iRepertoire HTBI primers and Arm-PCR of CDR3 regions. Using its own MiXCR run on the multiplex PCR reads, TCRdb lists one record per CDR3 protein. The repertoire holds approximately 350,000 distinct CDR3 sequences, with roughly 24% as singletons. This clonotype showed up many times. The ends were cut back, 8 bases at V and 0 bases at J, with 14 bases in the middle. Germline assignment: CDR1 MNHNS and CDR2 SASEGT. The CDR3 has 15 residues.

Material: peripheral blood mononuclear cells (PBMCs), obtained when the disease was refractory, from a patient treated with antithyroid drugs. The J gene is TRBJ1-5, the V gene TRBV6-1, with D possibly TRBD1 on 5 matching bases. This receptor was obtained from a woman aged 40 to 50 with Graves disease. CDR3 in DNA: TGTGCCAGCTTGGTACGGGGGTTTAGCAATCAGCCCCAGCATTTT. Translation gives CASLVRGFSNQPQHF.